These T cell receptor beta chains were read from a single sample in a study of cytomegalovirus exposure and HLA in healthy donors. Sequencing was performed with immunoSEQ multiplex PCR; in TCRdb, only in-frame clones are kept and a portion is missing. This table holds over 50,000 clones, around 92% found once. The sequencing sample was made of PBMCs. These TCRs come from a young man in good health and CMV-seropositive. Each CDR3 is given with its conserved first and last residue. D genes are given only for firm matches. Clone size appears in some rows only: once, few, many, or a class for an expanded clone.

J gene	clone size	D gene	V gene	CDR3 protein	CDR3 DNA
TRBJ2-6	.	.	TRBV6-4	CASKLQGTGANVLTF	TGTGCCAGCAAATTACAGGGAACTGGGGCCAACGTCCTGACTTTC
TRBJ2-7	.	.	TRBV30	CAWSPWAPVAYEQYF	TGTGCCTGGAGCCCCTGGGCCCCAGTAGCGTACGAGCAGTACTTC
TRBJ2-1	.	TRBD2	TRBV7-9	CASSRTSGGPLIVEFF	TGTGCCAGCAGTCGGACTAGCGGGGGACCCTTAATCGTGGAGTTCTTC
TRBJ1-4	.	TRBD1	TRBV5-5	CASSLEERGQGPRGKLFF	TGTGCCAGCAGCTTGGAGGAGAGGGGACAGGGGCCCCGCGGAAAACTGTTTTTT
TRBJ2-3	.	TRBD2	TRBV5-4	CASSLYGGSEDTQYF	TGTGCCAGCAGCTTGTACGGCGGGAGTGAGGATACGCAGTATTTT
TRBJ2-7	.	TRBD2	TRBV13	CASSVTTPLAGAYYEQYF	TGTGCCAGCAGCGTTACAACACCACTAGCGGGGGCCTACTACGAGCAGTACTTC
TRBJ1-2	once	.	TRBV27	CASSFRVNYGYTF	TGTGCCAGCAGTTTCAGGGTTAACTATGGCTACACCTTC
TRBJ1-3	.	.	TRBV2	CASSEAIGSGNTIYF	TGTGCCAGCAGTGAGGCCATTGGCTCTGGAAACACCATATATTTT
TRBJ2-1	.	.	TRBV7-9	CAGRRDYNEQFF	TGTGCCGGCCGGAGGGACTACAATGAGCAGTTCTTC
TRBJ2-5	once	TRBD1	TRBV18	CASSPPKGQGREETQYF	TGTGCCAGCTCACCACCGAAGGGACAGGGGAGGGAAGAGACCCAGTACTTC
TRBJ2-6	.	.	TRBV10-3	CAISVNSGAGGSGANVLTF	TGTGCCATCAGTGTGAATTCAGGGGCAGGGGGGTCTGGGGCCAACGTCCTGACTTTC
TRBJ2-3	many	TRBD2	TRBV6-4	CASSDSSGGGTDTQYF	TGTGCCAGCAGTGACTCTAGCGGGGGGGGCACAGATACGCAGTATTTT
TRBJ1-3	.	.	TRBV5-1	CASSLEAPAGSGNTIYF	TGCGCCAGCAGCTTGGAAGCCCCGGCGGGCTCTGGAAACACCATATATTTT
TRBJ2-2	.	TRBD2	TRBV6-4	CASTSLGTKRAYTGELFF	TGTGCCAGCACCTCACTAGGGACTAAGCGGGCATACACCGGGGAGCTGTTTTTT
TRBJ2-2	.	TRBD1	TRBV29-1	CSVRTTGDTGELFF	TGCAGCGTTCGAACAACAGGGGACACCGGGGAGCTGTTTTTT
TRBJ1-1	.	TRBD1	TRBV28	CASSPRTGRGTEAFF	TGTGCCAGCAGTCCCCGGACAGGGAGAGGAACTGAAGCTTTCTTT
TRBJ1-1	.	.	TRBV30	CAWSVGSSTEAFF	TGTGCCTGGAGTGTTGGATCTAGCACTGAAGCTTTCTTT
TRBJ1-5	.	TRBD1	TRBV7-3	CASSQGQGNQPQHF	TGTGCCAGCAGCCAGGGACAGGGAAATCAGCCCCAGCATTTT
TRBJ2-5	.	.	TRBV2	CASGGTPPGTQYF	TGTGCCAGCGGGGGGACTCCCCCGGGGACCCAGTACTTC
TRBJ2-7	.	.	TRBV28	CASGDSTYEQYF	TGTGCCAGCGGTGACAGTACCTACGAGCAGTACTTC
TRBJ2-7	.	TRBD2	TRBV7-9	CASSLAGLKPEQYF	TGTGCCAGCAGCTTAGCGGGACTAAAACCCGAGCAGTACTTC
TRBJ2-7	few	TRBD2	TRBV25-1	CASSLAGGREQYF	TGTGCCAGCAGCCTAGCGGGAGGGCGTGAGCAGTACTTC
TRBJ1-3	.	.	TRBV6-6	CASSYSGGRVNTIYF	TGTGCCAGCAGTTACTCGGGGGGGCGCGTTAACACCATATATTTT
TRBJ2-7	once	.	TRBV21-1	CASSMTRWFLYEQYF	TGTGCCAGCAGCATGACAAGGTGGTTTCTGTACGAGCAGTACTTC
TRBJ2-7	.	.	TRBV5-1	CASCLTPSYEQYF	TGCGCCAGCTGTTTAACACCCTCCTACGAGCAGTACTTC
TRBJ1-1	.	.	TRBV6-5	CASSYLAGAYTEAFF	TGTGCCAGCAGTTACTTAGCAGGGGCGTACACTGAAGCTTTCTTT
TRBJ2-1	.	TRBD1	TRBV6-4	CAVALDDRGEQFF	TGTGCCGTCGCTTTAGACGACAGGGGTGAGCAGTTCTTC
TRBJ1-2	.	TRBD1	TRBV6-5	CASSYGGQGVNGYTF	TGTGCCAGCAGTTACGGGGGACAGGGGGTCAATGGCTACACCTTC
TRBJ2-2	once	TRBD2	TRBV11-3	CASSPREGRTGELFF	TGTGCCAGCAGTCCGCGGGAGGGCCGGACCGGGGAGCTGTTTTTT
TRBJ1-5	.	.	TRBV2	CASSDFGESNQPQHF	TGTGCCAGCAGTGATTTCGGGGAGAGCAATCAGCCCCAGCATTTT
TRBJ2-2	.	.	TRBV27	CASRGDTGELFF	TGTGCCAGCAGAGGGGACACCGGGGAGCTGTTTTTT
TRBJ2-1	few	.	TRBV4-2	CASSQAREAYNEQFF	TGTGCCAGCAGCCAAGCGAGGGAGGCCTACAATGAGCAGTTCTTC
TRBJ1-1	.	.	TRBV6-6	CASSSGVNTEAFF	TGTGCCAGCAGTTCGGGGGTGAACACTGAAGCTTTCTTT
TRBJ2-2	.	TRBD1	TRBV5-5	CASSLATYRGLFF	TGTGCCAGCAGCTTGGCTACTTACAGGGGGCTGTTTTTT
TRBJ2-1	.	.	TRBV25-1	CASTKTGDGDEQFF	TGTGCCAGCACCAAGACCGGAGACGGCGATGAGCAGTTCTTC
TRBJ2-3	.	.	TRBV12-5	CASGPGLGKGDGLTQYF	TGTGCTAGTGGTCCCGGGCTGGGGAAGGGGGACGGTTTGACGCAGTATTTT
TRBJ2-1	few	TRBD2	TRBV13	CASSPTSGKGNEQFF	TGTGCCAGCAGCCCGACTAGCGGGAAGGGAAATGAGCAGTTCTTC
TRBJ1-2	.	.	TRBV5-1	CASSLERGGYGYTF	TGCGCCAGCAGCTTGGAGCGGGGCGGCTATGGCTACACCTTC
TRBJ1-4	.	TRBD1	TRBV5-4	CASRFRGPGEKLFF	TGTGCCAGCAGGTTCAGGGGGCCCGGTGAAAAACTGTTTTTT
TRBJ2-5	.	TRBD1	TRBV19	CASSIEDREEETQYF	TGTGCCAGTAGTATAGAGGACAGGGAAGAAGAGACCCAGTACTTC
TRBJ1-4	.	TRBD1	TRBV6-1	CASSGTGEIWEKLFF	TGTGCCAGCAGTGGAACAGGGGAAATTTGGGAAAAACTGTTTTTT
TRBJ2-1	few	TRBD2	TRBV28	CASSFSGLAGVQFF	TGTGCCAGCAGTTTTTCGGGACTAGCGGGAGTTCAGTTCTTC
TRBJ1-3	.	TRBD1	TRBV6-1	CASSVGTAISGNTIYF	TGTGCCAGCAGTGTAGGGACAGCTATCTCTGGAAACACCATATATTTT
TRBJ1-2	.	.	TRBV5-6	CASSPPPGGAGGYTF	TGTGCCAGCAGCCCGCCACCCGGCGGTGCGGGAGGCTACACCTTC
TRBJ1-2	.	.	TRBV5-1	CASSSSRVSGEYGYTF	TGCGCCAGCAGTTCCTCGCGGGTTTCGGGCGAATATGGCTACACCTTC
TRBJ2-7	.	TRBD1	TRBV25-1	CASSRTGDVDEQYF	TGTGCCAGCAGCAGGACAGGGGACGTTGACGAGCAGTACTTC
TRBJ1-5	.	TRBD1	TRBV5-1	CASSVTGESNQPQHF	TGCGCCAGCAGCGTGACAGGGGAAAGCAATCAGCCCCAGCATTTT
TRBJ2-1	.	.	TRBV14	CASSPKRALQFF	TGTGCCAGCAGCCCAAAGAGGGCCCTACAGTTCTTC
TRBJ1-3	.	.	TRBV30	CAWNVANTIYF	TGTGCCTGGAATGTGGCAAACACCATATATTTT
TRBJ2-3	.	.	TRBV9	CASSSGGPEGRTQYF	TGTGCCAGCAGCTCCGGGGGTCCAGAGGGCAGGACGCAGTATTTT
TRBJ2-7	.	.	TRBV7-2	CASAGAGMDEQYF	TGTGCCAGCGCGGGGGCGGGGATGGACGAGCAGTACTTC
TRBJ2-7	.	TRBD2	TRBV13	CASSFTGTSGTEQYF	TGTGCCAGCAGCTTCACCGGGACTAGCGGGACCGAGCAGTACTTC
TRBJ2-1	once	.	TRBV6-1	CASTVGTGTYNEQFF	TGTGCCAGCACGGTAGGGACTGGCACCTACAATGAGCAGTTCTTC